A selection of T cell receptor beta chains follows, all from one sample in a study of OX40 agonist ivuxolimab in advanced cancers. The table came from immunoSEQ multiplex PCR; TCRdb's copy has only in-frame clones and leaves some out. This sample has roughly 50,000 clones, with just over 85% found just once. The material was CD4+ or CD8+ T cells sorted from blood, obtained in a trial of the OX40 agonist ivuxolimab. These receptors were collected from an adult with an advanced solid tumor such as melanoma, head and neck, liver or kidney cancer. Both conserved end residues are part of each CDR3. The D gene is left open where the match is weak. Size is stated for part of the rows, as once, few or many counts, or as a class when the clone is expanded.

j_gene: TRBJ2-6
v_gene: TRBV6-1
d_gene: TRBD2
abundance: once
CDR3aa: CASSDRFKSGGTTGANVLTF
CDR3nt: TGTGCCAGCAGTGATCGGTTTAAGAGCGGGGGGACGACTGGGGCCAACGTCCTGACTTTC

j_gene: TRBJ1-1
v_gene: TRBV6-1
d_gene: TRBD1
abundance: NA
CDR3aa: CASTLLQTGGTEAFF
CDR3nt: TGTGCCAGCACCCTACTTCAGACAGGGGGCACTGAAGCTTTCTTT

j_gene: TRBJ1-4
v_gene: TRBV9
d_gene: NA
abundance: NA
CDR3aa: CASSAGGTAEELTNEKLFF
CDR3nt: TGTGCCAGCAGCGCAGGCGGCACGGCCGAAGAACTAACTAATGAAAAACTGTTTTTT

j_gene: TRBJ1-2
v_gene: TRBV18
d_gene: TRBD1
abundance: NA
CDR3aa: CASSPKQGLDYTF
CDR3nt: TGTGCCAGCTCACCCAAACAGGGGCTTGACTACACCTTC

j_gene: TRBJ1-4
v_gene: TRBV5-1
d_gene: NA
abundance: once
CDR3aa: CASSLEGTRVLFF
CDR3nt: TGCGCCAGCAGCTTGGAGGGGACCCGGGTACTGTTTTTT

j_gene: TRBJ1-1
v_gene: TRBV18
d_gene: NA
abundance: NA
CDR3aa: CASSPLDTPTEAFF
CDR3nt: TGTGCCAGCTCACCATTGGACACCCCCACTGAAGCTTTCTTT

j_gene: TRBJ1-5
v_gene: TRBV28
d_gene: NA
abundance: NA
CDR3aa: CASSLGTRGQPQHF
CDR3nt: TGTGCCAGCAGTTTAGGGACCCGAGGGCAGCCCCAGCATTTT

j_gene: TRBJ1-5
v_gene: TRBV29-1
d_gene: TRBD1
abundance: NA
CDR3aa: CSVNDRGGNQPQHF
CDR3nt: TGCAGCGTCAATGACAGGGGAGGCAATCAGCCCCAGCATTTT

j_gene: TRBJ1-1
v_gene: TRBV18
d_gene: NA
abundance: few
CDR3aa: CASSPRTYLGTEAFF
CDR3nt: TGTGCCAGCTCACCGCGGACATATCTCGGCACTGAAGCTTTCTTT

j_gene: TRBJ2-2
v_gene: TRBV12-5
d_gene: NA
abundance: NA
CDR3aa: CASGLVGHITGELFF
CDR3nt: TGTGCTAGTGGTTTGGTTGGGCACATCACCGGGGAGCTGTTTTTT

j_gene: TRBJ2-7
v_gene: TRBV15
d_gene: NA
abundance: NA
CDR3aa: CATSRGREIRLPAEQYF
CDR3nt: TGTGCCACCAGCAGAGGCCGGGAAATAAGACTCCCCGCCGAGCAGTACTTC

j_gene: TRBJ1-1
v_gene: TRBV2
d_gene: NA
abundance: NA
CDR3aa: CASSERKWNTEAFF
CDR3nt: TGTGCCAGCAGTGAGAGAAAGTGGAACACTGAAGCTTTCTTT

j_gene: TRBJ2-7
v_gene: TRBV18
d_gene: NA
abundance: NA
CDR3aa: CASSPQFRGSDREQYF
CDR3nt: TGTGCCAGCTCGCCGCAATTCAGGGGATCGGATCGGGAGCAGTACTTC

j_gene: TRBJ2-1
v_gene: TRBV7-9
d_gene: NA
abundance: NA
CDR3aa: CASSPSGLENNEQFF
CDR3nt: TGTGCCAGCAGCCCCAGTGGCCTAGAGAACAATGAGCAGTTCTTC

j_gene: TRBJ2-1
v_gene: TRBV2
d_gene: TRBD2
abundance: NA
CDR3aa: CASNDGGSYNEQFF
CDR3nt: TGTGCCAGCAATGACGGGGGGAGCTACAATGAGCAGTTCTTC

j_gene: TRBJ2-1
v_gene: TRBV7-3
d_gene: NA
abundance: NA
CDR3aa: CASSLVQTYYNEQFF
CDR3nt: TGTGCCAGCAGCTTAGTACAGACGTACTACAATGAGCAGTTCTTC

j_gene: TRBJ1-1
v_gene: TRBV7-9
d_gene: TRBD1
abundance: NA
CDR3aa: CASSSDRAGTEAFF
CDR3nt: TGTGCCAGCAGCTCGGACAGGGCAGGCACTGAAGCTTTCTTT

j_gene: TRBJ2-7
v_gene: TRBV6-5
d_gene: NA
abundance: NA
CDR3aa: CASSYSRGQQYF
CDR3nt: TGTGCCAGCAGTTACTCCCGGGGGCAACAGTACTTC

j_gene: TRBJ2-1
v_gene: TRBV7-9
d_gene: NA
abundance: NA
CDR3aa: CASSSGVTSYNEQFF
CDR3nt: TGTGCCAGCAGCTCCGGGGTTACCTCCTACAATGAGCAGTTCTTC

j_gene: TRBJ2-1
v_gene: TRBV2
d_gene: TRBD2
abundance: NA
CDR3aa: CASRRLAASYNEQFF
CDR3nt: TGTGCCAGCAGACGACTAGCGGCCTCCTACAATGAGCAGTTCTTC

j_gene: TRBJ1-2
v_gene: TRBV19
d_gene: NA
abundance: NA
CDR3aa: CASSIGGRYGYTF
CDR3nt: TGTGCCAGTAGTATAGGTGGCAGATATGGCTACACCTTC